One and the same sample provided the 16 T cell receptor beta chains below, sequenced in a study of cytomegalovirus exposure and HLA in healthy donors. PCR amplification relied on 60 Vbeta primers (plus 13 Jbeta primers). The assay was immunoSEQ multiplex PCR, and TCRdb's table has in-frame clones only and misses some. The sample has under 110,000 clones, around 70% seen once. The source material was PBMCs. These receptors all come from a boy aged 5-17 years in good health and CMV-seronegative.

The CDR3 protein is CASSLSLPGSGANVLTF. CDR3 bases: TGCGCCAGCAGCCTATCCCTACCTGGCTCTGGGGCCAACGTCCTGACTTTC. The chain couples TRBV4-3 to TRBJ2-6; D not resolved. Deletions cut 4 bases from V and 0 bases from J, with 13 bases between. This CDR3 is 17 amino acids long. From germline, CDR1 is LGHNA and CDR2 YSLEER.

The CDR3 reads CASSTEGAGQPQHF. CDR3 in DNA: TGTGCCAGCAGCACGGAGGGGGCAGGCCAGCCCCAGCATTTT. The chain uses TRBV6-6 and TRBJ1-5; TRBD1 agrees at 7 bases. Germline assignment: CDR1 MNHNY and CDR2 SVGAGI (reference sequence). Trimming took 6 bases from V and 7 from J; bases not matched to a gene: 9. The CDR3 has 14 residues.

The V and J genes are TRBV19 and TRBJ2-7; TRBD1 is a possible D gene (7 bases). This CDR3 spans 15 amino acids. Germline values: CDR1 LNHDA, CDR2 SQIVND (reference sequence). Trimming stripped 5 bases from V and 6 bases from J, with 20 bases between. This CDR3 reads CASSHPGDREGEQYF. The DNA for the CDR3 is TGTGCCAGTAGTCACCCGGGAGACAGGGAAGGCGAGCAGTACTTC.

The chain couples TRBV9 to TRBJ2-1; tentative D call: TRBD1 (6 bases). Germline V gives CDR1 SGDLS, CDR2 YYNGEE. The CDR3 extends over 12 amino acids. V dropped 3 bases and J dropped 7 bases, with 8 bases sitting between them. The CDR3 bases are TGTGCCAGCAGCGCCGACAGGAATGAGCAGTTCTTC. Protein product: CASSADRNEQFF.

J is TRBJ2-5 and V is TRBV5-5, with D unclear. This CDR3 spans 13 amino acids. Deletions cut 3 bases from V and 3 bases from J, with 9 bases between. In germline, CDR1 is SGHKS, CDR2 YYEKEE (reference sequence). The CDR3 loop is CASSWPSEETQYF. The CDR3 region has the DNA TGTGCCAGCAGCTGGCCCAGTGAAGAGACCCAGTACTTC.

The chain recombines TRBV30 with TRBJ2-1, with 11 bases matching TRBD2. Germline CDR1 GTSNPN, CDR2 SVGIG (reference sequence). The V and J ends lost 3 bases and 2 bases, in that order; junction bases with no gene match: 6. The CDR3 spans 16 residues. CDR3 residues: CAWRNPGLAAYNEQFF. CDR3 coding DNA: TGTGCCTGGAGGAATCCGGGACTAGCGGCCTACAATGAGCAGTTCTTC.

The DNA of the CDR3 is TGTGCCAGCAGCAAAGGGGGATGGTATGGCTACACCTTC. Encoded protein: CASSKGGWYGYTF. This chain links TRBV6-5 with TRBJ1-2; D is perhaps TRBD1 (6 bases). The CDR3 has 13 residues. V dropped 6 bases and J dropped 5 bases, with 13 bases sitting between them. From germline, CDR1 is MNHEY and CDR2 SVGAGI.

This clone has only a few counts. The gene calls are TRBV7-9 and TRBJ1-5; 9 bases align to TRBD1. V dropped 1 base and J dropped 7; count of bases not matched to a gene: 5. The CDR3 length is 15 residues. The germline gives CDR1 SEHNR, CDR2 FQNEAQ (reference sequence). This chain's CDR3 is CASSLEGQGRQPQHF. The CDR3 DNA reads as TGTGCCAGCAGCTTAGAGGGACAGGGTCGGCAGCCCCAGCATTTT.

This clone was seen a single time. V and J are TRBV23-1 and TRBJ1-1, with unresolved D. TRBV23-1 is sorted into the ORF group, with uncertain function. V dropped 10 bases and J dropped 7 bases, with 16 bases sitting between them. The CDR3 covers 12 residues. As DNA, the CDR3 is TGCGCCATGACACTAGATGGCTTTGAAGCTTTCTTT. The encoded protein is CAMTLDGFEAFF.

The rearrangement joins TRBV30 to TRBJ1-2; TRBD1 matches 9 bases. Germline CDR1 is GTSNPN and CDR2 is SVGIG (reference sequence). CDR3 length equals 15 residues. Trimming took 0 bases from V and 4 from J; bases not matched to a gene: 6. CDR3 sequence (DNA): TGTGCCTGGAGTGTTGGGGACAGGGACGGCTATGGCTACACCTTC. As protein: CAWSVGDRDGYGYTF.

The chain uses TRBV2 and TRBJ1-1, with a possible D match to TRBD1 (6 bases). The CDR3 length is 14 residues. V lost 6 bases, J lost 6 bases, and 17 bases lay in between. Germline lookup yields CDR1 SNHLY and CDR2 FYNNEI. The CDR3 DNA sequence: TGTGCCAGCAGGGCTTCAGGGGCGTCCCCTGAAGCTTTCTTT. Translated, it gives CASRASGASPEAFF.

The chain has TRBV5-1 and TRBJ2-7, with TRBD2 matching over 9 bases. The CDR3 runs 14 residues. CDR1 and CDR2 from the germline V gene are SGHRS and YFSETQ. V was pared by 0 bases and J by 2 bases, with 0 bases of the junction left unmatched. CDR3 protein: CASSLERGAYEQYF. CDR3 bases: TGCGCCAGCAGCTTGGAGCGGGGGGCCTACGAGCAGTACTTC.

Only a few counts were recorded for this clone. The chain combines TRBV7-3 with TRBJ1-1; 8 bases align to TRBD1. V shed 5 bases, J shed 2 bases, and the junction held 4 bases outside the gene matches. CDR3 length: 14 residues. The germline V gene encodes CDR1 SGHTA and CDR2 FQGTGA. The CDR3 protein is CASSPDRGNTEAFF. The CDR3 nucleotides read TGTGCCAGCAGCCCCGACAGGGGTAACACTGAAGCTTTCTTT.

The rearrangement joins TRBV18 to TRBJ2-7, with D perhaps TRBD2 (6 bases). Looked up from germline, CDR1 is KGHSH and CDR2 is LQKENI. Trimming pared 6 bases from V and 5 bases from J, leaving 17 bases between. This CDR3 contains 14 residues. Here the CDR3 reads CASSELDRGNEQYF. The CDR3 nucleotides read TGTGCCAGCTCGGAATTGGACCGGGGGAACGAGCAGTACTTC.

This chain joins TRBV7-9 and TRBJ1-1; D gene unclear. The CDR3 is 16 amino acids. V dropped 0 bases and J dropped 5 bases, with 16 bases sitting between them. CDR1 is SEHNR and CDR2 is FQNEAQ in the germline V gene (reference sequence). Here the CDR3 reads CASSLAHMGRTTEAFF. The DNA for the CDR3 is TGTGCCAGCAGCTTAGCTCACATGGGCCGAACAACTGAAGCTTTCTTT.

The V gene is TRBV29-1, the J gene TRBJ2-3, with a possible D match to TRBD2 (5 bases). The germline V gene encodes CDR1 SQVTM and CDR2 ANQGSEA. V was shortened by 4 bases and J by 0 bases, with 11 bases between the two germline ends. CDR3 length: 14 amino acids. This CDR3 reads CSVAGGLSTDTQYF. CDR3 in DNA: TGCAGCGTTGCTGGCGGACTGAGCACAGATACGCAGTATTTT.